This T cell receptor (beta chain) is from a study of blood T cells in healthy people across ages. The second PCR ran 7 to 11 cycles with a sample-barcoded 5' primer and J-beta primers. TCRdb used MiXCR to reprocess the 5' RACE reads, holding one entry per CDR3 protein. The sample records 700,000 or so distinct CDR3 sequences, approximately 40% being singletons. Deletions cut 4 bases from V and 0 bases from J, with 14 bases between. The CDR3 is 16 residues long. Per germline, CDR1 SGHTA and CDR2 FQGNSA. Sequencing was carried out using blood. The clonotype was recovered from an elderly man in good health. The chain uses TRBV7-2 and TRBJ2-3; D gene unclear. CDR3 sequence: CASSSSPQSSTDTQYF. For the CDR3, the DNA is TGTGCCAGCAGCTCCTCTCCGCAGTCTAGCACAGATACGCAGTATTTT.